The T cell receptor beta chain under discussion was sequenced for a study of CD8+CD57+ T cells in acquired aplastic anemia. This clonotype showed up many times. The template used for profiling TCR beta VDJ and CDR3 was genomic DNA. TCRdb processed the reads anew with MiXCR; each CDR3 protein has one entry. The sample contains under 75,000 distinct CDR3 sequences, 54% of which appear only once. The receptor was derived from a human donor in good health, serving as a control. The source material was sorted CD4+, CD8+, or CD8+CD57+ T cells (not recorded which) from PBMCs.

CDR3 DNA sequence: TGTGCCAGCAGCTTGACAGGGAGGAATGAAAAACTGTTTTTT. Translation: CASSLTGRNEKLFF. This rearrangement joins TRBV12-3 or TRBV12-4 to TRBJ1-4; 7 bases fit TRBD1. Unmatched junction bases numbered 6, after V lost 6 bases and J lost 5 bases. The CDR3 is made up of 14 amino acids.